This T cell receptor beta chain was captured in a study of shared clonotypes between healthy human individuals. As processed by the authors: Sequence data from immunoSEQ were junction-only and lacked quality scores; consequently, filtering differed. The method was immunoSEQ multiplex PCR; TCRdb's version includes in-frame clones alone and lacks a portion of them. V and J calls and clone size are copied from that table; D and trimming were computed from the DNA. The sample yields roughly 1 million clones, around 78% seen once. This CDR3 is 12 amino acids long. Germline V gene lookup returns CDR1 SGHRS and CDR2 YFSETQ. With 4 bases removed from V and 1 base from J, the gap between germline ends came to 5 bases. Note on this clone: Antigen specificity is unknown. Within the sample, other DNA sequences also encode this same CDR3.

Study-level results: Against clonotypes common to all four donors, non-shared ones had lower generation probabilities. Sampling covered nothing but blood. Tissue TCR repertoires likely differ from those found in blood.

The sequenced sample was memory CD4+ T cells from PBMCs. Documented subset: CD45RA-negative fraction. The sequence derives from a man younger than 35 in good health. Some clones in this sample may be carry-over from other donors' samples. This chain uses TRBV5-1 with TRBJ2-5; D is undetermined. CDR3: CASSRAQETQYF. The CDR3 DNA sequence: TGCGCCAGCAGCCGGGCCCAAGAGACCCAGTACTTC.